Listed below are T cell receptor beta chains from one sample, sequenced in a study of blood T cells in healthy people across ages. TCRdb fed the 5' RACE reads into MiXCR, producing one record per CDR3 protein. The data show about a million distinct CDR3 sequences, roughly 50% seen once. Sequences were obtained from blood. These TCRs come from a man aged 25-40 years in good health. Both conserved end residues are trimmed from each CDR3. The order of the fields is CDR3 protein, J gene, CDR3 length, V gene.

CDR3: ASSFGPLNTEAF
J: TRBJ1-1
length: 12
V: TRBV5-1

CDR3: ASSFWTSGAETQY
J: TRBJ2-5
length: 13
V: TRBV27

CDR3: ASSAGGSADTQY
J: TRBJ2-3
length: 12
V: TRBV7-9

CDR3: ASSSELAGVGEQF
J: TRBJ2-1
length: 13
V: TRBV6-4

CDR3: ASSVGGGAHNEQF
J: TRBJ2-1
length: 13
V: TRBV5-1

CDR3: ASSPNREKTYEQY
J: TRBJ2-7
length: 13
V: TRBV27

CDR3: ASSQGWEGYT
J: TRBJ1-2
length: 10
V: TRBV4-1

CDR3: SRMTLSYEQY
J: TRBJ2-7
length: 10
V: TRBV20-1

CDR3: ASSLRDRGFRRSYGYT
J: TRBJ1-2
length: 16
V: TRBV12-3/TRBV12-4

CDR3: ASSQVSGATRGYT
J: TRBJ1-2
length: 13
V: TRBV4-3

CDR3: ASSFVDRDSPLH
J: TRBJ1-6
length: 12
V: TRBV7-2